The present T cell receptor (beta chain) was sequenced within a study of shared clonotypes between healthy human individuals. Whole-study context: CD4 naive and memory got three plates each, CD8 naive two, CD8 memory one.

Findings and limits, study-wide: A small donor pool kept down the genetic and exposure-history diversity that was represented. On the whole, naive subsets had larger estimated richness than memory subsets had.

Regarding this clone: No antigen is known for it.

The method was immunoSEQ multiplex PCR; TCRdb's version includes in-frame clones alone and lacks a portion of them. The sample has 750,000 to 1,000,000 clones, almost 95% seen once. CDR3 length equals 17 residues. CDR1 and CDR2 from the germline V gene are SGHTA and FQGNSA. V gave up 1 base and J gave up 0 bases; unmatched junction bases: 4. Naive CD8 cells comprised CD45RO-negative, CCR7-positively selected cells, excluding terminally differentiated effector memory CD45RA+ cells. The chain couples TRBV7-2 to TRBJ2-1; 9 bases line up with TRBD2. This clonotype was sampled from a man aged 30 to 39 in good health. Sequencing input: naive CD8+ T cells sorted from blood. The CDR3 region is CASSLVVLAGSYNEQFF. Here the CDR3 DNA reads TGTGCCAGCAGCTTAGTCGTACTAGCGGGCTCCTACAATGAGCAGTTCTTC.